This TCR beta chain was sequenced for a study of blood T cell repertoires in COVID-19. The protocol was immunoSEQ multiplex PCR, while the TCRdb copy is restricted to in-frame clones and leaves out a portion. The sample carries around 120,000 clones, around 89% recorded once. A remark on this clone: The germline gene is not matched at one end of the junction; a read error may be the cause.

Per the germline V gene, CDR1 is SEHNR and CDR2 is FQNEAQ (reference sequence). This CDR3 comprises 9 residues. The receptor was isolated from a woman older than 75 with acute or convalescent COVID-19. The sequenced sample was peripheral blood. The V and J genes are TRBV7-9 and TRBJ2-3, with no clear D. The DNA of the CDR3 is TGTGCCAGCAGCTTAAATTCTCATTTT. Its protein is CASSLNSHF.